This TCR beta chain was recorded in a study of control samples from healthy donors and cancer patients. Sequenced by immunoSEQ multiplex PCR; TCRdb stores in-frame clones only, minus some. Counted here are some 150,000 clones, more than 85% occurring once; the ten biggest clones make up approximately 3.2%. The V and J ends lost 2 bases and 1 base respectively, with 14 bases between them. This CDR3 has 16 residues. CDR1 LNHDA and CDR2 SQIVND come from the germline V gene (reference sequence). The genes are TRBV19 and TRBJ1-1; D is uncertain. This clonotype originated in a young man in good health. Sequencing was performed on blood. The CDR3 region is CASSISVWLENTEAFF. DNA of the CDR3: TGTGCCAGTAGTATAAGTGTGTGGTTGGAGAACACTGAAGCTTTCTTT.